Presented here are 5 T cell receptor beta chains from one specimen sequenced in a study of beta chain features in type 1 diabetes (dated by TCRdb to between 2018 and 2020). Library preparation used the immunoSEQ multiplex PCR assay. All of the isolated RNA was reverse transcribed with the High Capacity cDNA Reverse Transcription Kit, so expressed TCRB transcripts were sequenced. The clones in this table, taken by TCRdb from immuneACCESS, are in-frame only. Not every clone is retained; where verified, under half of the shortfall comes from an unresolved V gene, and the cause of the rest is unknown. The sample table lists some 60,000 clones, about 60% of them with a count of one. Roughly 2% of the sample belongs to the ten largest clones. Sequences were obtained from Tregs from blood. This sample's cell subset or site label indicates: regulatory CD4+ T cells. The source of these receptors is a woman under 30 in good health.

Here the CDR3 reads CSVVGGSEAFF. The CDR3 DNA follows: TGCAGCGTTGTCGGGGGTTCTGAAGCTTTCTTT. The V gene is TRBV29-1, the J gene TRBJ1-1; tentative D call: TRBD1 (5 bases). Between the trimmed V and J ends, which lost 4 bases and 6 bases, there was a span of 9 bases. CDR3 length equals 11 residues. The germline V gene has CDR1 SQVTM and CDR2 ANQGSEA.

The V gene is TRBV9, the J gene TRBJ1-2; TRBD1 agrees at 10 bases. The V gene end was trimmed by 3 bases and the J gene end by 7 bases; junction bases not matched to a gene: 6. This CDR3 is 14 amino acids long. The germline V gene encodes CDR1 SGDLS and CDR2 YYNGEE. DNA of the CDR3: TGTGCCAGCAGCGCGGGACAGGGGAGGCGTGGCTACACCTTC. Translated, it gives CASSAGQGRRGYTF.

The chain recombines TRBV7-8 with TRBJ2-3; 7 bases are shared with TRBD2. The ends lost 1 base at V and 3 bases at J; junction bases unmatched: 10. Germline assignment: CDR1 SGHVS and CDR2 FQNEAQ. This CDR3 comprises 17 residues. CDR3 residues: CASSLGTWGGLTDTQYF. In DNA form, the CDR3 reads TGTGCCAGCAGCTTAGGAACGTGGGGGGGACTGACAGATACGCAGTATTTT.

Only one count was recorded for this clone. This chain connects TRBV19 to TRBJ2-7; 7 bases map to TRBD2. Per the germline V gene, CDR1 is LNHDA and CDR2 is SQIVND (reference sequence). Unmatched junction bases numbered 8, after V lost 10 bases and J lost 2 bases. This CDR3 is 13 amino acids long. The CDR3 protein is CATGRGAAYEQYF. CDR3 coding DNA: TGTGCCACAGGGAGGGGTGCCGCCTACGAGCAGTACTTC. Using reference TRBV19 and TRBJ2-7 for the parts outside the CDR3, the full variable domain is DGGITQSPKYLFRKEGQNVTLSCEQNLNHDAMYWYRQDPGQGLRLIYYSQIVNDFQKGDIAEGYSVSREKKESFPLTVTSAQKNPTAFYLCATGRGAAYEQYFGPGTRLTVT.

The V and J genes are TRBV7-6 and TRBJ2-1, with 11 bases identical to TRBD2. After removal of 1 base from V and 8 bases from J, the junction contained 4 bases not matched to a gene. In germline, CDR1 is SGHVS, CDR2 FNYEAQ. The CDR3 length is 15 residues. The CDR3 DNA sequence: TGTGCCAGCAGCTTAGTAACTAGCGGGGGTTATGAGCAGTTCTTC. It translates to CASSLVTSGGYEQFF.